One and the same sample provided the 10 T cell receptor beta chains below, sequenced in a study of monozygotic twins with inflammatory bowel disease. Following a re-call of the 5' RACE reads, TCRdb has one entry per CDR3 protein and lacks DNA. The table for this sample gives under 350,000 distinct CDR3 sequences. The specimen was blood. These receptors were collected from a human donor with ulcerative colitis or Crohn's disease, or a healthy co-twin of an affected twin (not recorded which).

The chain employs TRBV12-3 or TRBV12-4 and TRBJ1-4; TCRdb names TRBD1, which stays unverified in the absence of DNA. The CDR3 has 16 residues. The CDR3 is CASSLNLGRAHEKLFF.

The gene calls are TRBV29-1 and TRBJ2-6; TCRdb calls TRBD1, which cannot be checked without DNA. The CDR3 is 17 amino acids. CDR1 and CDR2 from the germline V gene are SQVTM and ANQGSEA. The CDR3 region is CSVEAPQESSGANVLTF. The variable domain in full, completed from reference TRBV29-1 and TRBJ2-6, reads SAVISQKPSRDICQRGTSLTIQCQVDSQVTMMFWYRQQPGQSLTLIATANQGSEATYESGFVIDKFPISRPNLTFSTLTVSNMSPEDSSIYLCSVEAPQESSGANVLTFGAGSRLTVL.

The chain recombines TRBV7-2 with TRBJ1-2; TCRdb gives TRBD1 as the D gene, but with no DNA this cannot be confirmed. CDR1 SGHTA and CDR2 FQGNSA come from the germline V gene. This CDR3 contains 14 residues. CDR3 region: CASSSRDSHYGYTF.

Here the CDR3 reads CASRLAGGEETQYF. The chain recombines TRBV7-9 with TRBJ2-5; the TCRdb call, TRBD1, lacks DNA for checking. This CDR3 has 14 amino acids. CDR1 and CDR2 (germline): SEHNR, FQNEAQ (reference sequence).

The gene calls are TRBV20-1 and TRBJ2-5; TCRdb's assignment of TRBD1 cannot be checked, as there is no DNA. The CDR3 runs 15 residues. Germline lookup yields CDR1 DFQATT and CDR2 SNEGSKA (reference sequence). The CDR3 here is CSASHLVRGEETQYF.

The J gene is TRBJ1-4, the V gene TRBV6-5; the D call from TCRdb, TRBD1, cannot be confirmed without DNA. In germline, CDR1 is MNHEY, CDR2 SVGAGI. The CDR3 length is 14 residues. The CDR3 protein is CASSLDRGREKLFF.

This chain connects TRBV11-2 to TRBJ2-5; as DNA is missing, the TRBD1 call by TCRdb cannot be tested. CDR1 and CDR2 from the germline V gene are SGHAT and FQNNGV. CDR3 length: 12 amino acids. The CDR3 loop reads CASSFGKETQYF.

CDR3 protein: CASSLGQAGLPNETQYF. The rearrangement joins TRBV5-6 to TRBJ2-5; no DNA is available, so the TRBD2 call from TCRdb remains unchecked. CDR1 and CDR2 from the germline V gene are SGHDT and YYEEEE. CDR3 length: 17 amino acids.

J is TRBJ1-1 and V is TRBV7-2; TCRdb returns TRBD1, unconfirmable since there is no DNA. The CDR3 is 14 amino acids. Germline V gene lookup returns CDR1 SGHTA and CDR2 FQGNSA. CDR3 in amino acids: CASTRDRENTEAFF.

CDR3 amino acids: CVSSHDLRGDTEAFF. The V gene is TRBV3-1, the J gene TRBJ1-1; the D call from TCRdb, TRBD1, cannot be confirmed without DNA. From germline, CDR1 is LGHDT and CDR2 YNNKEL (reference sequence). The CDR3 is 15 amino acids.